This TCR beta chain was obtained from a study of blood T cell repertoires in COVID-19. Unmatched junction bases numbered 1, after V lost 11 bases and J lost 2 bases. This CDR3 has 13 residues. Germline CDR1 is SEHNR and CDR2 is FQNEAQ (reference sequence). Generated by immunoSEQ multiplex PCR, the TCRdb table keeps only in-frame clones and is missing some. The data contain about 480,000 clones, nearly 90% of them singletons. The origin of this receptor is a young man with COVID-19, enrolled during active disease. The sequenced material came from peripheral blood. V gene TRBV7-9 combines with J gene TRBJ2-2; 11 bases line up with TRBD1. The CDR3 DNA reads TGTGCCGGACAGGGGGCCAACACCGGGGAGCTGTTTTTT. Translation: CAGQGANTGELFF. The full variable domain, rest sourced from reference TRBV7-9 and TRBJ2-2, is DTGVSQNPRHKITKRGQNVTFRCDPISEHNRLYWYRQTLGQGPEFLTYFQNEAQLEKSRLLSDRFSAERPKGSFSTLEIQRTEQGDSAMYLCAGQGANTGELFFGEGSRLTVL.